This TCR beta chain was profiled in a study of shared clonotypes between healthy human individuals. V dropped 4 bases and J dropped 7 bases, with 25 bases sitting between them. CDR3 length equals 18 residues. Germline CDR1 reads SNHLY; CDR2 reads FYNNEI. Naive CD8 cells, CD45RO-negative and positively selected for CCR7, excluded terminally differentiated effector memory CD45RA+ cells. Some clones are missing from TCRdb's copy, which holds only in-frame ones; the method was immunoSEQ multiplex PCR. The top ten clones hold around 1.8% of a sample with about 2.2 million clones, roughly 95% of them seen once.

The sequence was obtained from a man younger than 35 in good health. Some clones in this sample may be carry-over from other donors' samples. The material sequenced was naive CD8+ T cells from PBMCs. The chain uses TRBV2 and TRBJ1-4; no clear D. DNA for the CDR3: TGTGCCAGCAGTGGACCCCAAGTCACCCCGGGTTACGGTGAAAAACTGTTTTTT. Protein sequence: CASSGPQVTPGYGEKLFF.